A selection of T cell receptor beta chains follows, all from one sample in a study of CD4+ T cells in melanoma. Sequencing was performed with immunoSEQ multiplex PCR; in TCRdb, only in-frame clones are kept and a portion is missing. Among about 50,000 clones listed, roughly nine tenths were seen once. The sequencing input was peripheral blood. Receptors originate from a human donor with melanoma. Both conserved end residues are part of each CDR3. The order of the fields is J gene, clone size, D gene, V gene, CDR3 DNA, CDR3 protein. A D gene is named only where the DNA matches it firmly. The size entry is marked missing in some rows and otherwise reads once, few, many or a size class.

TRBJ1-5	once	-	TRBV19	TGTGCCAGTAGGGTCGGGTACCGGTTCGGGCAGCCCCAGCATTTT	CASRVGYRFGQPQHF
TRBJ2-1	once	TRBD2	TRBV2	TGTGCCAGCAGCGGGACTAGCGTGAATGAGCAGTTCTTC	CASSGTSVNEQFF
TRBJ1-1	-	-	TRBV30	TGTGCCTGGAGTCGGACAGAGAACACTGAAGCTTTCTTT	CAWSRTENTEAFF
TRBJ2-2	-	TRBD2	TRBV27	TGTGCCAGCAGTTCACTGAGAGCGGGGGGGAACACCGGGGAGCTGTTTTTT	CASSSLRAGGNTGELFF
TRBJ2-3	-	-	TRBV18	TGTGCCAGCTCATTCAGGGGATGGACAGATACGCAGTATTTT	CASSFRGWTDTQYF
TRBJ2-7	-	-	TRBV18	TGTGCCAGCTCACCACCCCCAGGACAAGGCATTTACGAGCAGTACTTC	CASSPPPGQGIYEQYF
TRBJ1-3	-	-	TRBV6-1	TGTGCCAGCAGTGAAGCGGGTAGCTTTGGAAACACCATATATTTT	CASSEAGSFGNTIYF
TRBJ1-5	-	-	TRBV6-5	TGTGCCAGCCCCGGGCCGAATCAGCCCCAGCATTTT	CASPGPNQPQHF
TRBJ1-3	-	-	TRBV6-5	TGTGCCAGCAGTTACTCATCGGGAAACACCATATATTTT	CASSYSSGNTIYF
TRBJ2-5	-	-	TRBV9	TGTGCCAGCAGCGTAGCTACGACAGGACAAGAGACCCAGTACTTC	CASSVATTGQETQYF
TRBJ2-3	-	TRBD2	TRBV28	TGTGCCAGCAGTTTGCCCCTGCGGGGGGGCACAGATACGCAGTATTTT	CASSLPLRGGTDTQYF
TRBJ2-7	-	-	TRBV6-5	TGTGCCAGCAGTTACGTACTGACCTACGAGCAGTACTTC	CASSYVLTYEQYF
TRBJ2-5	-	-	TRBV13	TGTGCCAGCACATTCCCCGGAAACAGGGCTCCTTACTTC	CASTFPGNRAPYF
TRBJ2-5	-	TRBD1	TRBV6-1	TGTGCCAGCAGGACGGACAGGACCAGATTGGAGACCCAGTACTTC	CASRTDRTRLETQYF
TRBJ2-1	-	TRBD2	TRBV10-3	TGTGCCATCAGTGAGTCTCTGGGGACTAGCGGGGGTAATGAGCAGTTCTTC	CAISESLGTSGGNEQFF
TRBJ1-4	-	-	TRBV6-5	TGTGCCAGCAGTTATTCCACGACTCTCGGTGAAAAACTGTTTTTT	CASSYSTTLGEKLFF
TRBJ2-7	-	-	TRBV9	TGTGCCAGCAGCTCAGGATCCTACGAGCAGTACTTC	CASSSGSYEQYF
TRBJ1-2	-	-	TRBV7-9	TGTGCCAGCAGCTCCACAGCGAATGGCTACACCTTC	CASSSTANGYTF
TRBJ2-1	-	-	TRBV7-3	TGTGCCAGCAGCTTAACTCCCAGCGTCGGTTACAATGAGCAGTTCTTC	CASSLTPSVGYNEQFF
TRBJ1-4	-	-	TRBV5-5	TGTGCCAGCAGCTTGGTGGGAATTTACGCAACTAATGAAAAACTGTTTTTT	CASSLVGIYATNEKLFF
TRBJ1-6	-	-	TRBV6-1	TGTGCCAGCAGTGTCCGGGGGGGGGAGGGTGGCACCTATAATTCACCCCTCCACTTT	CASSVRGGEGGTYNSPLHF
TRBJ1-1	-	-	TRBV25-1	TGTGCCAGCCTTGGAGCCAGTAACACTGAAGCTTTCTTT	CASLGASNTEAFF
TRBJ1-1	-	-	TRBV6-5	TGTGCCAGCAGAGGGGGGCCGAACACTGAAGCTTTCTTT	CASRGGPNTEAFF
TRBJ1-1	-	-	TRBV18	TGTGCCAGCTCGCCTGAAGGAAGGGGAACTGAAGCTTTCTTT	CASSPEGRGTEAFF
TRBJ1-5	once	-	TRBV5-6	TGTGCCAGCAGCTTAGCAAAGAGAGGTCGGCCCCAGCATTTT	CASSLAKRGRPQHF
TRBJ2-3	once	TRBD2	TRBV14	TGTGCCAGCAGCCAAGAGTCGGGGGGGTACACAGATACGCAGTATTTT	CASSQESGGYTDTQYF
TRBJ1-1	-	-	TRBV29-1	TGCAGCGTTTCCGAGACCGACGAAGCTTTCTTT	CSVSETDEAFF
TRBJ1-1	-	-	TRBV11-1	TGTGCCAGCAGCTTACTTCGAGGGACCGCCTCTGAAGCTTTCTTT	CASSLLRGTASEAFF
TRBJ1-5	-	-	TRBV5-4	TGTGCCAGCAGCTTGACCGGGATCAATCAGCCCCAGCATTTT	CASSLTGINQPQHF
TRBJ2-7	-	TRBD2	TRBV7-9	TGTGCCAGCAGCTTAGTGGCGGGGGAATACGAGCAGTACTTC	CASSLVAGEYEQYF
TRBJ2-7	-	TRBD1	TRBV2	TGTGCCAGCACCGAATGGGGACAGGCCTACGAGCAGTACTTC	CASTEWGQAYEQYF
TRBJ1-1	once	-	TRBV19	TGTGCCAGTAGTATAGGGGCGAACACTGAAGCTTTCTTT	CASSIGANTEAFF
TRBJ1-5	few	TRBD1	TRBV5-1	TGCGCCAGCAGCCCCGGGACAGGGGGCGATCAGCCCCAGCATTTT	CASSPGTGGDQPQHF
TRBJ1-6	-	-	TRBV2	TGTGCCAGCAGTGAAGACCGGAATTCACCCCTCCACTTT	CASSEDRNSPLHF
TRBJ2-3	-	TRBD1	TRBV4-1	TGCGCCAGCAGCCAGGACAGGGGGCCCGCATATACGCAGTATTTT	CASSQDRGPAYTQYF
TRBJ1-2	-	-	TRBV7-2	TGTGCCAGCAGCTTAGACAGGGAAAAGGGGGGCTATGGCTACACCTTC	CASSLDREKGGYGYTF
TRBJ1-6	-	TRBD1	TRBV4-2	TGTGCCAGCAGCCAAGAGAACAGGGGAAATTCACCCCTCCACTTT	CASSQENRGNSPLHF
TRBJ1-1	-	-	TRBV7-6	TGTGCCAGCAGCTTTGGGGGCCCGGGGCCGAACACTGAAGCTTTCTTT	CASSFGGPGPNTEAFF
TRBJ2-7	few	TRBD2	TRBV4-1	TGCGCCAGCAGCCTGGCCCGGACTAGCGTCTTCTACGAGCAGTACTTC	CASSLARTSVFYEQYF
TRBJ2-7	-	TRBD1	TRBV7-9	TGTGCCAGCAGCCCCGGACAGGGATATGCCTACGAGCAGTACTTC	CASSPGQGYAYEQYF
TRBJ1-6	few	-	TRBV21-1	TGTGCCAGCAGCGACCGGACAGTAGGTCGGAATTCACCCCTCCACTTT	CASSDRTVGRNSPLHF
TRBJ2-7	once	TRBD1	TRBV10-1	TGCGCCAGCAGTGAGTCGACGGGACAGGGAGGACTCTCCTACGAGCAGTACTTC	CASSESTGQGGLSYEQYF
TRBJ2-2	-	-	TRBV6-5	TGTGCCAGCAGTTATTTGGCCGGGGAGCTGTTTTTT	CASSYLAGELFF